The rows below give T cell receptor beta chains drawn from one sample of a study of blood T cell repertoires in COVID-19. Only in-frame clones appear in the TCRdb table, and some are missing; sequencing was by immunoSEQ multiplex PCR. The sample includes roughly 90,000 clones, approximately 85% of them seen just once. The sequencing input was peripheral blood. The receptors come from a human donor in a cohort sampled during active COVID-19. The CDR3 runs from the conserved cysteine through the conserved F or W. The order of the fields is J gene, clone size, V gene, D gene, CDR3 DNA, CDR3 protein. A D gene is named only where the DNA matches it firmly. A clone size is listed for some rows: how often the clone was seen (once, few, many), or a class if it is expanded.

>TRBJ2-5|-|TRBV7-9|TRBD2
TGTGCCAGCAGCCTCCCTTCGGGGGAGGGCGGGGGAGAGACCCAGTACTTC
CASSLPSGEGGGETQYF
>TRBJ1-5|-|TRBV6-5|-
TGTGCCAGCAGCATACAGGGTCGTAGCAATCAGCCCCAGCATTTT
CASSIQGRSNQPQHF
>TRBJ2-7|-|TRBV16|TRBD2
TGTGCCAGCAGCCCTTCTAGCGGATACTACGAGCAGTACTTC
CASSPSSGYYEQYF
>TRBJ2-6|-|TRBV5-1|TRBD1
TGCGCCAGCAGCCCTTCGACAGGGGCGTTCTCTGGGGCCAACGTCCTGACTTTC
CASSPSTGAFSGANVLTF
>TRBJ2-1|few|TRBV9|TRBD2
TGTGCCAGCAGCATTACCGGACTAGCGGGGGAGATTTTCTACAATGAGCAGTTCTTC
CASSITGLAGEIFYNEQFF
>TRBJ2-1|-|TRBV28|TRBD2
TGTGCCAGCAGTTTATGGAGCCTAGCGGGAGGGCCGGGTGAGCAGTTCTTC
CASSLWSLAGGPGEQFF
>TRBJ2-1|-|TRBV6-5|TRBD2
TGTGCCAGCGGCGCTAGCGGGGACTACAATGAGCAGTTCTTC
CASGASGDYNEQFF
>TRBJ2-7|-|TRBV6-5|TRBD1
TGTGCCAGCAGGCCCGGGACAGGGGAGCAGTACTTC
CASRPGTGEQYF
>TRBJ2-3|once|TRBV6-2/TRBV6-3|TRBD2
TGTGCCAGCACCCCGGGGGGGACAGATACGCAGTATTTT
CASTPGGTDTQYF
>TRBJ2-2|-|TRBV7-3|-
TGTGCCAGCAGCTCAGGTCCCGCCGGGGAGCTGTTTTTT
CASSSGPAGELFF
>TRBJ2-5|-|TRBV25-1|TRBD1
TGTGCCAGCAGTGCTAGTCGGACAGGATGGCAAGAGACCCAGTACTTC
CASSASRTGWQETQYF
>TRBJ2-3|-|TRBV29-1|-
TGCAGCGTTGCGGTCAGGGAAGGCACAGATACGCAGTATTTT
CSVAVREGTDTQYF
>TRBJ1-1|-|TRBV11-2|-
TGTGCCTCTCAGCTTAGTACGGGGAACACTGAAGCTTTCTTT
CASQLSTGNTEAFF
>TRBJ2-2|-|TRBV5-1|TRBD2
TGCGCCAGCAGCGAGAGCGGGGGGGCCTCCGGGGAGCTGTTTTTT
CASSESGGASGELFF
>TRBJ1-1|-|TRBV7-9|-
TGTGCCAGCAGCTTAGAGTCGACTGGGGCAGCTTTCTTT
CASSLESTGAAFF